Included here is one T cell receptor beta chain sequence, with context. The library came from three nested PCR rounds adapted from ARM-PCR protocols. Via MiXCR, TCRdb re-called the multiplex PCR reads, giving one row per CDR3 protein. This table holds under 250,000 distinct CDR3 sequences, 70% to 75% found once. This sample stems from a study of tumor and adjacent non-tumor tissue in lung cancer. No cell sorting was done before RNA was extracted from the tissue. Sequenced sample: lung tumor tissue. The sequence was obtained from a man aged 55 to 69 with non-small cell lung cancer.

CDR3 DNA: TGCAGCGCTGCAGTAGGGCCGGAGACTGAAGCTTTCTTT. Translating gives CSAAVGPETEAFF. The gene calls are TRBV29-1 and TRBJ1-1; D unresolved. Trimming removed 7 bases from V and 5 bases from J, with 17 bases in between. This CDR3 has 13 residues. Germline CDR1 and CDR2: SQVTM and ANQGSEA.